Listed below are T cell receptor beta chains from one sample, sequenced in a study of tumor-infiltrating lymphocytes in primary liver carcinoma. TCRdb re-called the multiplex PCR reads through MiXCR, storing one row per CDR3 protein. This table holds about 64,000 distinct CDR3 sequences, approximately 74% found once. Sequencing was done on a sample of liver tumor tissue from sampling region 4. The receptors shown here come from a man between 35 and 55 years old with primary liver carcinoma and hepatitis B virus infection. CDR3s include the opening cysteine and the closing phenylalanine or tryptophan. Only part of the rows carry a size: once, few, many, or a class if the clone is expanded.

>-|TRBJ2-4|TRBV20-1
CSARPRQLAKNIQYF
>-|TRBJ1-2|TRBV5-1
CASSLASFTEYGYTF
>-|TRBJ1-1|TRBV29-1
CSVNRGGMNTEAFF
>-|TRBJ2-7|TRBV6-2/TRBV6-3
CASSYTYSYEQYF
>-|TRBJ2-3|TRBV11-2
CASSASTDTLYF
>few|TRBJ2-1|TRBV11-1
CASSPRVVDFYNEQIF
>many|TRBJ2-1|TRBV12-3/TRBV12-4
CASSTRNEQFF
>once|TRBJ1-1|TRBV12-3/TRBV12-4
CASSSSGAAEAFF
>-|TRBJ2-7|TRBV6-2/TRBV6-3
CASRLAGGTYEKYF
>many|TRBJ1-2|TRBV29-1
CSVEKSQGDRDYSYTF
>-|TRBJ2-2|TRBV9
CASNLRPETSGEDTGELFF
>-|TRBJ2-1|TRBV6-4
CASSERGSEDEQLF
>-|TRBJ2-1|TRBV4-1
CASSQGLAGVIEQFF
>many|TRBJ2-1|TRBV28
CASSLLAGGPHNEQFF
>-|TRBJ2-2|TRBV7-8
CVSSSRGTYNTGELFF
>-|TRBJ1-2|TRBV12-5
CASCLSTGGDHGYTF
>-|TRBJ1-2|TRBV28
CASGRRDRIYGYTF
>-|TRBJ2-7|TRBV6-5
CASSYSASGSLAYEQYF
>-|TRBJ2-5|TRBV10-3
CATSDRGRETQYF
>-|TRBJ2-7|TRBV4-2
CASSQAWRGFYEQYF
>many|TRBJ1-2|TRBV25-1
CATSSTYYGYTF
>-|TRBJ1-1|TRBV11-2
CASSLADCTEAYF
>-|TRBJ2-5|TRBV6-5
CANSYIGQQETQYF
>-|TRBJ2-5|TRBV6-6
CAISHDRGGQETRYF
>-|TRBJ2-5|TRBV29-1
CSDQGADSRTQYF
>few|TRBJ2-7|TRBV4-1
CASSQDGDRDEQYF
>medium-sized|TRBJ2-3|TRBV6-5
CASSYDISLTDTQYF
>few|TRBJ1-6|TRBV6-5
CASGAWYNSPLHF
>once|TRBJ2-3|TRBV7-8
CARWGVDVYTQYF
>-|TRBJ2-3|TRBV12-5
CASGSEAIRTDTQYF
>-|TRBJ2-5|TRBV11-2
CAGSLVLEESQYF
>-|TRBJ2-7|TRBV11-2
CASNLDLGTEVYEQYF
>-|TRBJ2-3|TRBV11-3
CASSLRRGTNTHYF
>-|TRBJ2-7|TRBV12-3/TRBV12-4
CARRLTPVSGAYEQYF
>-|TRBJ1-2|TRBV29-1
CSVDYGVGYGYTF
>many|TRBJ1-1|TRBV30
CAWTGAYTEAFF
>-|TRBJ1-2|TRBV4-2
CASSQDMSWDGGYTF
>-|TRBJ1-1|TRBV7-9
CASSPSSYGIEAFF
>few|TRBJ1-1|TRBV12-3/TRBV12-4
CASGPLWTEAFF
>once|TRBJ2-3|TRBV4-1
CVSILLGAADDTQYF
>-|TRBJ2-1|TRBV29-1
CSWTSGKLYKQFF
>-|TRBJ2-3|TRBV11-2
CASSRKPINPTDTQYF
>-|TRBJ2-5|TRBV11-2
CASSLTLGGGREIQYF
>-|TRBJ2-5|TRBV11-1
CANSRQVEVETQYF
>-|TRBJ2-5|TRBV11-2
CAGGLARLALVKKETQYF
>-|TRBJ2-6|TRBV6-1
CASSARQVRFSGANVLTF
>-|TRBJ2-7|TRBV11-2
CPSSLRLGRSYKQYF